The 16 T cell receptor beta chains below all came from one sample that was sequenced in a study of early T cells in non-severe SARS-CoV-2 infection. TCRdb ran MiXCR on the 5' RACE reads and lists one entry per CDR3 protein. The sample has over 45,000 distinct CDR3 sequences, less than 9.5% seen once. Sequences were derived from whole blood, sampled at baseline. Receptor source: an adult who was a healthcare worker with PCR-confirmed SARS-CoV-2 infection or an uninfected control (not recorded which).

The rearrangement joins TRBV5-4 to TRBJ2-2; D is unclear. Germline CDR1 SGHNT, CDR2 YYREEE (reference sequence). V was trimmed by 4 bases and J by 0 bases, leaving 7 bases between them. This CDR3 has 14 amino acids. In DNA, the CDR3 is TGTGCCAGCAGCCTATTTACGAACACCGGGGAGCTGTTTTTT. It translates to CASSLFTNTGELFF.

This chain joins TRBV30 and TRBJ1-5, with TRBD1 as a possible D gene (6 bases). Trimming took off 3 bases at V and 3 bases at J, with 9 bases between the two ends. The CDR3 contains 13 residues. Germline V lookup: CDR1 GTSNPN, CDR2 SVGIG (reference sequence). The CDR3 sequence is CAWRQGHNQPQHF. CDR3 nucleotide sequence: TGTGCCTGGAGACAGGGCCACAATCAGCCCCAGCATTTT.

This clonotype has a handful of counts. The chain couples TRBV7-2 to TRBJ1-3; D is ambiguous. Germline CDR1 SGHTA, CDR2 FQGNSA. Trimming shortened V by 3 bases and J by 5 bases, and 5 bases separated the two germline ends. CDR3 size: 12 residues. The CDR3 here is CASSFSRNTIYF. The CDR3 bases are TGTGCCAGCAGCTTTAGTAGAAACACCATATATTTT.

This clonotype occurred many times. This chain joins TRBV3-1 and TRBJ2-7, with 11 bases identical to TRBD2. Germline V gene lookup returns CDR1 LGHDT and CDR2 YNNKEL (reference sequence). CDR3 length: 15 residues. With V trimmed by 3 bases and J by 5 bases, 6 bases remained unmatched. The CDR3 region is CASSHLAGGGHEQYF. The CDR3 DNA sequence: TGTGCCAGCAGCCATCTAGCGGGAGGCGGTCACGAGCAGTACTTC.

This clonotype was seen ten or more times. The CDR3 nucleotides read TGTGCCAGCAGTGGGGATGATGAGGGAACTGGGGCCAACGTCCTGACTTTC. This codes for CASSGDDEGTGANVLTF. The V and J genes are TRBV6-6 and TRBJ2-6; D might be TRBD2 (5 bases). The CDR3 is 17 amino acids. Trimming cost V 5 bases and J 2 bases, with 16 bases left between them. Germline V CDR1 and CDR2: MNHNY, SVGAGI (reference sequence).

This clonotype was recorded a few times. The CDR3 sequence: CASSYSRAGDTKSYTF. The CDR3 DNA reads as TGTGCCAGCAGTTACTCGAGGGCAGGGGACACTAAGAGCTACACCTTC. The chain employs TRBV6-5 and TRBJ1-2, with a possible D match to TRBD1 (6 bases). The CDR3 is 16 amino acids. V lost 0 bases to trimming and J lost 9 bases, with 20 bases between them. The germline gives CDR1 MNHEY, CDR2 SVGAGI.

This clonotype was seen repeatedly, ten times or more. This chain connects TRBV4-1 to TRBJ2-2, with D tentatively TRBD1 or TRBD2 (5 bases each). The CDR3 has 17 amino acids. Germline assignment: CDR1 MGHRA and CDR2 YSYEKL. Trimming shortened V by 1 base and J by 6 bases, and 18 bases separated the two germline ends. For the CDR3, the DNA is TGCGCCAGCAGCCAAGTTGGGCCGGCCGTGGGGGCCGGGGAGCTGTTTTTT. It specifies CASSQVGPAVGAGELFF.

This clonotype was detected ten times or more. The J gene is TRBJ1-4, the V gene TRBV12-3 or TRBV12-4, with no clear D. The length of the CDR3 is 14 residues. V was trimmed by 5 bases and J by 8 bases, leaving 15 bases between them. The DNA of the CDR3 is TGTGCCAGCAGTCTGGGTGAGGGCCGGGAAAAACTGTTTTTT. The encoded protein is CASSLGEGREKLFF.

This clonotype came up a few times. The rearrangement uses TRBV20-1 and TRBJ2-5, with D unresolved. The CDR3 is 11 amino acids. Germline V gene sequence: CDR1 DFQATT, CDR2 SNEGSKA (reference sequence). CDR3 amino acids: CAPQPQETQYF. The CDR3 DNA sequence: TGCGCGCCCCAACCCCAAGAGACCCAGTACTTC.

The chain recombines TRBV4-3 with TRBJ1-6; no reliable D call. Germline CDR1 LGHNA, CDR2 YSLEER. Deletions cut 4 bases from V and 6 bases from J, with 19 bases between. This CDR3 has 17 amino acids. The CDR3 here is CASSPGLEPRPNSPLHF. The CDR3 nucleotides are TGCGCCAGCAGCCCAGGACTGGAACCTCGACCTAATTCACCCCTCCACTTT.

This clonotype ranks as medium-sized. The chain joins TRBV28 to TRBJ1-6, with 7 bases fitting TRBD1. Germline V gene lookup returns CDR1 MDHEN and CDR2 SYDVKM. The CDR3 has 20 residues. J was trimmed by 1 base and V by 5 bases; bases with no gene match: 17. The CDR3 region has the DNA TGTGCCAGCAGTCCCCCGCCGGGTAGGGGGCGAAGGTCCTATAATTCACCCCTCCACTTT. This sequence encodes CASSPPPGRGRRSYNSPLHF. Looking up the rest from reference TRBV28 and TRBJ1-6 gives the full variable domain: DVKVTQSSRYLVKRTGEKVFLECVQDMDHENMFWYRQDPGLGLRLIYFSYDVKMKEKGDIPEGYSVSREKKERFSLILESASTNQTSMYLCASSPPPGRGRRSYNSPLHFGNGTRLTVT.

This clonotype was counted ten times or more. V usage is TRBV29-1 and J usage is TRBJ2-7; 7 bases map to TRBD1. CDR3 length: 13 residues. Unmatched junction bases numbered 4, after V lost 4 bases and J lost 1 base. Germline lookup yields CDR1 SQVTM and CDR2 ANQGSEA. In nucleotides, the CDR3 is TGCAGCGTTGCAGGGGGTTCGTCCTACGAGCAGTACTTC. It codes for CSVAGGSSYEQYF.

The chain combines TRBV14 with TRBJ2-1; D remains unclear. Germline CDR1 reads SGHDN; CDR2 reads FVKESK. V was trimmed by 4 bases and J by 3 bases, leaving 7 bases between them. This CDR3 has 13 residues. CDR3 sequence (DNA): TGTGCCAGCAGCCTGCAAAGCTACAATGAGCAGTTCTTC. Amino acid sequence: CASSLQSYNEQFF. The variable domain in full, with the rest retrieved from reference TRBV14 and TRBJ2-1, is EAGVTQFPSHSVIEKGQTVTLRCDPISGHDNLYWYRRVMGKEIKFLLHFVKESKQDESGMPNNRFLAERTGGTYSTLKVQPAELEDSGVYFCASSLQSYNEQFFGPGTRLTVL.

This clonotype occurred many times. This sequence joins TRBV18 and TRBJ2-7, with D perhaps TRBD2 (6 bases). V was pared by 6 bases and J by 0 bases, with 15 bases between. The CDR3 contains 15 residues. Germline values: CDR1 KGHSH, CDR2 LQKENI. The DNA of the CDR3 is TGTGCCAGCTCCGGGGGTTTGGGCCTCTCCTACGAGCAGTACTTC. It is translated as CASSGGLGLSYEQYF.

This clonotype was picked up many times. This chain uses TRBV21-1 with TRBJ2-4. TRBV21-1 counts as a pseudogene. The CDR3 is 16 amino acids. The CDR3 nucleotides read TGTGCCAGCAGCTACCGCAGCATCCTAGCCAAAAACATTCAGTACTTC. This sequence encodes CASSYRSILAKNIQYF.

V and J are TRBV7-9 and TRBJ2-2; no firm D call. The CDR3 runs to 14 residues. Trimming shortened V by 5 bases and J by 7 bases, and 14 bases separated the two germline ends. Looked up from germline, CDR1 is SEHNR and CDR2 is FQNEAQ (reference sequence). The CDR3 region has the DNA TGTGCCAGCAGCGCATCCCTGGAACACGGGGAGCTGTTTTTT. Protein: CASSASLEHGELFF.